The 17 T cell receptor beta chains listed next were all sequenced from one sample in a study of STAT5B mutations in CD4+ large granular lymphocyte leukemia. TCRdb keeps only in-frame clones here, not all; method: immunoSEQ multiplex PCR. The sample has 25,000 to 35,000 clones, roughly 76% seen once. Sequences were obtained from CD4+ T cells from blood buffy coats. These receptors all come from a human donor in good health.

This clone has a handful of counts. This sequence joins TRBV7-9 and TRBJ1-1; 8 nucleotides match TRBD1. The J segment lost 7 bases and the V segment lost 3 bases, leaving 4 bases of the junction unmatched. The CDR3 runs 13 residues. CDR1 and CDR2 from the germline V gene are SEHNR and FQNEAQ (reference sequence). The DNA for the CDR3 is TGTGCCAGCAGCTTTACACAGGGGGTTGAAGCTTTCTTT. Its protein is CASSFTQGVEAFF. Variable domain in full (rest from reference TRBV7-9 and TRBJ1-1): DTGVSQNPRHKITKRGQNVTFRCDPISEHNRLYWYRQTLGQGPEFLTYFQNEAQLEKSRLLSDRFSAERPKGSFSTLEIQRTEQGDSAMYLCASSFTQGVEAFFGQGTRLTVV.

The chain's CDR3 is CASSLVVDRVTDTQYF. CDR3 nucleotide sequence: TGTGCCAGCAGCTTAGTAGTGGACAGGGTCACAGATACGCAGTATTTT. The genes are TRBV7-2 and TRBJ2-3; 8 positions agree with TRBD1. The CDR3 covers 16 residues. V shed 1 base and J 2 bases; nucleotides not matched to a gene: 5. Looked up from germline, CDR1 is SGHTA and CDR2 is FQGNSA.

This sequence joins TRBV7-9 and TRBJ1-1; D might be TRBD1 (5 bases). Germline CDR1 reads SEHNR; CDR2 reads FQNEAQ (reference sequence). The V end lost 1 base, the J end lost 5 bases, and 17 bases lay between the germline ends. There are 16 residues in the CDR3. CDR3 sequence reads: CASSLVSGLGTTEAFF. The CDR3 DNA reads as TGTGCCAGCAGCTTAGTTTCAGGGTTGGGGACGACTGAAGCTTTCTTT.

This chain links TRBV7-8 with TRBJ2-7; D remains unclear. The CDR3 runs to 12 residues. From germline, CDR1 is SGHVS and CDR2 FQNEAQ. V gave up 5 bases and J gave up 2 bases, with 7 bases separating them. CDR3 coding DNA: TGTGCCAGCAGCCAGACCACCTACGAGCAGTACTTC. Protein sequence: CASSQTTYEQYF.

This chain uses TRBV25-1 with TRBJ2-3, with 7 bases that match TRBD1. Germline values: CDR1 MGHDK, CDR2 SYGVNS. V was pared by 8 bases and J by 2 bases, with 7 bases of the junction left unmatched. This CDR3 spans 14 amino acids. CDR3 in amino acids: CASEPRGTTDTQYF. The CDR3 DNA follows: TGTGCCAGCGAGCCCAGGGGGACCACAGATACGCAGTATTTT.

V is TRBV19 and J is TRBJ2-7; D is undetermined. The CDR3 has 14 amino acids. Germline V gene lookup returns CDR1 LNHDA and CDR2 SQIVND (reference sequence). V dropped 3 bases and J dropped 2 bases, with 11 bases sitting between them. CDR3 sequence: CASSIGGKTYEQYF. The CDR3 bases are TGTGCCAGTAGTATCGGCGGAAAGACCTACGAGCAGTACTTC.

The chain couples TRBV27 to TRBJ1-2; TRBD1 might be the D (5 bases). CDR1 is MNHEY, CDR2 SMNVEV, per germline (reference sequence). The CDR3 runs to 18 residues. With 6 bases removed from V and 8 bases from J, the gap between germline ends came to 31 bases. CDR3 coding DNA: TGTGCCAGCAGAACGATGATCGCAGGGCAACCCACTGCGGGCGGCTACACCTTC. Residues: CASRTMIAGQPTAGGYTF.

The rearrangement links TRBV7-6 to TRBJ2-7; D gene ambiguous. There are 14 residues in the CDR3. The V gene lost 1 base and the J gene lost 5 bases, with 12 bases spanning the gap. Germline loops: CDR1 SGHVS, CDR2 FNYEAQ. DNA of the CDR3: TGTGCCAGCAGCTTAGACTTCTATTCCGACGAGCAGTACTTC. Residues: CASSLDFYSDEQYF.

The rearrangement uses TRBV19 and TRBJ2-1; the match to TRBD2 covers 12 bases. This CDR3 has 17 residues. Germline CDR1 and CDR2: LNHDA and SQIVND (reference sequence). The trim removed 5 bases at V and 1 base at J, leaving 6 bases unmatched. This CDR3 reads CASSAPLAGGSYNEQFF. CDR3 DNA: TGTGCCAGTAGTGCCCCCCTAGCGGGAGGGTCCTACAATGAGCAGTTCTTC. Complete variable domain (other parts from reference TRBV19 and TRBJ2-1): DGGITQSPKYLFRKEGQNVTLSCEQNLNHDAMYWYRQDPGQGLRLIYYSQIVNDFQKGDIAEGYSVSREKKESFPLTVTSAQKNPTAFYLCASSAPLAGGSYNEQFFGPGTRLTVL.

CDR3 nucleotide sequence: TGTGCCAGCAGCTCTGGACTAGCGGGAGGGCCAGGAGATACGCAGTATTTT. It codes for CASSSGLAGGPGDTQYF. The chain joins TRBV7-9 to TRBJ2-3, with TRBD2 identical over 15 bases. Losses at the gene ends were 4 bases for V and 5 bases for J; bases not matched to a gene: 7. Looked up from germline, CDR1 is SEHNR and CDR2 is FQNEAQ (reference sequence). The CDR3 is 17 amino acids.

The chain uses TRBV29-1 and TRBJ1-2; TRBD1 aligns across 7 bases. The CDR3 extends over 11 amino acids. V trimming: 8 bases; J trimming: 8 bases; junction bases outside the gene matches: 8. From germline, CDR1 is SQVTM and CDR2 ANQGSEA. Here the CDR3 DNA reads TGCAGCTCCGGACAGGTTCAAGGCTACACCTTC. It translates to CSSGQVQGYTF.

The chain carries TRBV5-6 and TRBJ2-3; 11 bases line up with TRBD2. Per germline, CDR1 SGHDT and CDR2 YYEEEE. J lost 0 bases, V lost 0 bases, and 9 bases had no gene match. This CDR3 has 19 residues. This chain's CDR3 is CASSLGNRLAGHSTDTQYF. The CDR3 region has the DNA TGTGCCAGCAGCTTGGGGAACCGACTAGCGGGGCACAGCACAGATACGCAGTATTTT.

A few counts support this clone. The rearrangement joins TRBV29-1 to TRBJ1-1; tentatively, D is TRBD1 (5 bases). The CDR3 sequence is 14 residues long. The germline CDR1 and CDR2 sequences are SQVTM and ANQGSEA. The germline V and J ends were trimmed by 3 bases and 2 bases, with 13 bases remaining between them. As DNA, the CDR3 is TGCAGCGTTGAGGCAGGGAATTTCAACACTGAAGCTTTCTTT. Its translation is CSVEAGNFNTEAFF. Full variable domain (remainder filled in from reference TRBV29-1 and TRBJ1-1): SAVISQKPSRDICQRGTSLTIQCQVDSQVTMMFWYRQQPGQSLTLIATANQGSEATYESGFVIDKFPISRPNLTFSTLTVSNMSPEDSSIYLCSVEAGNFNTEAFFGQGTRLTVV.

The V and J genes are TRBV6-4 and TRBJ2-7; 8 nucleotides align to TRBD2. The CDR3 loop spans 15 amino acids. With V trimmed by 7 bases and J by 6 bases, 14 bases remained unmatched. Looked up from germline, CDR1 is MRHNA and CDR2 is SNTAGT. Here the CDR3 reads CASTGGREEGIEQYF. Here the CDR3 DNA reads TGTGCCAGCACAGGTGGGCGGGAGGAGGGAATCGAGCAGTACTTC.

This clone turned up a few times. The chain carries TRBV5-6 and TRBJ1-4; D is possibly TRBD1 (5 bases). Trimming took off 0 bases at V and 10 bases at J, with 16 bases between the two ends. This CDR3 spans 15 amino acids. The V gene's germline CDR1 is SGHDT and CDR2 YYEEEE. CDR3 sequence (DNA): TGTGCCAGCAGCTTGGGAGCAGGGTCGACGGGAAAACTGTTTTTT. Its translation: CASSLGAGSTGKLFF. Supplemented by reference TRBV5-6 and TRBJ1-4, the full variable domain reads DAGVTQSPTHLIKTRGQQVTLRCSPKSGHDTVSWYQQALGQGPQFIFQYYEEEERQRGNFPDRFSGHQFPNYSSELNVNALLLGDSALYLCASSLGAGSTGKLFFGSGTQLSVL.

This clone has a handful of counts. The genes are TRBV9 and TRBJ1-5; unclear D gene. This CDR3 has 15 residues. Trimming removed 4 bases at V and 0 bases at J, with 11 bases between. The germline gives CDR1 SGDLS, CDR2 YYNGEE. The CDR3 bases are TGTGCCAGCAGCTTCACAGATGATAGCAATCAGCCCCAGCATTTT. The encoded protein is CASSFTDDSNQPQHF.

The genes are TRBV14 and TRBJ2-1; 9 bases align to TRBD2. Germline lookup yields CDR1 SGHDN and CDR2 FVKESK. The CDR3 consists of 16 residues. J was trimmed by 4 bases and V by 4 bases; bases with no gene match: 8. The CDR3 loop reads CASSLRKREAYNEQFF. The CDR3 DNA reads TGTGCCAGCAGCCTGAGGAAGCGGGAGGCTTACAATGAGCAGTTCTTC.